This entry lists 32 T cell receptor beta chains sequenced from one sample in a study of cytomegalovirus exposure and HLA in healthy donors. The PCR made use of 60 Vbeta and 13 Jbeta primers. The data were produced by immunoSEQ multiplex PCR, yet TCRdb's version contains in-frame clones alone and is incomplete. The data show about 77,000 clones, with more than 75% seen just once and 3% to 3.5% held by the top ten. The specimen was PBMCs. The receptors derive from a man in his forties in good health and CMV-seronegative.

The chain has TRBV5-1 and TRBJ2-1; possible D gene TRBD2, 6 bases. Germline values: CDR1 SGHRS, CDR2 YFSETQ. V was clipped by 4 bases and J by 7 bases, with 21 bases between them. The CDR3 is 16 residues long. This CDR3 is CASSPLNWRGSNEQFF. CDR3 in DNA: TGCGCCAGCAGCCCACTAAATTGGCGGGGTAGTAATGAGCAGTTCTTC. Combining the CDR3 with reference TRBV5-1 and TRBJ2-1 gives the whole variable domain KAGVTQTPRYLIKTRGQQVTLSCSPISGHRSVSWYQQTPGQGLQFLFEYFSETQRNKGNFPGRFSGRQFSNSRSEMNVSTLELGDSALYLCASSPLNWRGSNEQFFGPGTRLTVL.

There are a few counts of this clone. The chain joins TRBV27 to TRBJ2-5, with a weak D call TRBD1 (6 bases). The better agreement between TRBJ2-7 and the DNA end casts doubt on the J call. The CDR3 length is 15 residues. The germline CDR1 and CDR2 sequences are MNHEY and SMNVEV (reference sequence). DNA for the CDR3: TGTGCCAGCAGTTTAACAGGGATTATCTCCTACGAGCAGTACTTC. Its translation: CASSLTGIISYEQYF.

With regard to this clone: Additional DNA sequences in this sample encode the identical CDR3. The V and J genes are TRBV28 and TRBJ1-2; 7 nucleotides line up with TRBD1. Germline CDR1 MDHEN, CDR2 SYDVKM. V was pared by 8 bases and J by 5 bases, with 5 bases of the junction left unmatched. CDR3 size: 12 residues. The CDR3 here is CASRPGGYGYTF. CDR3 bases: TGTGCCAGCCGCCCAGGGGGGTATGGCTACACCTTC.

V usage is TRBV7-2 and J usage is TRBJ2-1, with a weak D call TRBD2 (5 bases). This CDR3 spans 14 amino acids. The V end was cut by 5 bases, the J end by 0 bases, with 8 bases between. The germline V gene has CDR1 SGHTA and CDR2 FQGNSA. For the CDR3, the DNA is TGTGCCAGCAGCCGGAGGAGCTCCTACAATGAGCAGTTCTTC. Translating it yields CASSRRSSYNEQFF.

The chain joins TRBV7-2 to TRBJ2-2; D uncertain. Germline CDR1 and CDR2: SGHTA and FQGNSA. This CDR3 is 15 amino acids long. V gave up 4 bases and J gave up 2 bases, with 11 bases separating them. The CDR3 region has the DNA TGTGCCAGCAGCTCCAGACGGAGCAACACCGGGGAGCTGTTTTTT. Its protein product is CASSSRRSNTGELFF.

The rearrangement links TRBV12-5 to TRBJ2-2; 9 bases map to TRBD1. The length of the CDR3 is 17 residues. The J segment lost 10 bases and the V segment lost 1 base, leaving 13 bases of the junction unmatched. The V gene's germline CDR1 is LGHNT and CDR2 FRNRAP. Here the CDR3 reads CASGLGFGTGYSVELFF. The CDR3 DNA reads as TGTGCTAGTGGTTTGGGATTTGGGACAGGGTATTCCGTGGAGCTGTTTTTT.

CDR3 in amino acids: CASSLLRQGATYEQYF. For the CDR3, the DNA is TGTGCCAGCTCACTACTTCGACAGGGGGCCACCTACGAGCAGTACTTC. This chain joins TRBV18 and TRBJ2-7; 10 bases map to TRBD1. This CDR3 spans 16 amino acids. Trimming cost V 4 bases and J 2 bases; bases outside gene matches: 8. CDR1 and CDR2 from the germline V gene are KGHSH and LQKENI.

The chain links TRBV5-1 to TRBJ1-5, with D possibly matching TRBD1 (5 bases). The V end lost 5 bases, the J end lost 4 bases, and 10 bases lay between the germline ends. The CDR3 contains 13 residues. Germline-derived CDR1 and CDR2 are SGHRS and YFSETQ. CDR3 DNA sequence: TGCGCCAGCAGGGAACAGGCTAATCAGCCCCAGCATTTT. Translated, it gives CASREQANQPQHF.

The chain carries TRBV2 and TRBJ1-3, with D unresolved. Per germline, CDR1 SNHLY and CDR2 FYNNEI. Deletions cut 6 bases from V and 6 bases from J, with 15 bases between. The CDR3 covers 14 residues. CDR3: CASRFQQAVNTIYF. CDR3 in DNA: TGTGCCAGCAGATTCCAGCAGGCTGTAAACACCATATATTTT.

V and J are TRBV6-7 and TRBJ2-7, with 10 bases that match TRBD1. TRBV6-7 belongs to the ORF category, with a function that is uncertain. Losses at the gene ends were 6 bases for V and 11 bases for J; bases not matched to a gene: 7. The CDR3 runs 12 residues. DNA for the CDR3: TGTGCCAGCAGCCTAGACAGGGGGCGCGAGTACTTC. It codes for CASSLDRGREYF.

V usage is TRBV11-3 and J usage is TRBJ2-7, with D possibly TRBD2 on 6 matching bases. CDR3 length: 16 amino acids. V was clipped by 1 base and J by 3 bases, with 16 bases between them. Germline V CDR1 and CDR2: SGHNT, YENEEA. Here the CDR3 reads CASSLGGGGPGYEQYF. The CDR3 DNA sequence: TGTGCCAGCAGCTTAGGGGGAGGCGGACCGGGCTACGAGCAGTACTTC.

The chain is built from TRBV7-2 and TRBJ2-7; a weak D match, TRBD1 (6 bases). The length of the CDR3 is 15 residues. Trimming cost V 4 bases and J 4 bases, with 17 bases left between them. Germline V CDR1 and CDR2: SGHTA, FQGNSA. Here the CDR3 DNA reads TGTGCCAGCAGCTCAGCGACAGGAGGACAATACGAGCAGTACTTC. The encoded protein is CASSSATGGQYEQYF.

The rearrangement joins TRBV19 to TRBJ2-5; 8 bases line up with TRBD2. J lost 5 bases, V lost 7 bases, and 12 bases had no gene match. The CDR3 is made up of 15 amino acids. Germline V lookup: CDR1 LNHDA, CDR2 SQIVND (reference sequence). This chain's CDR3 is CASNPGGGVGETQYF. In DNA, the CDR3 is TGTGCCAGTAACCCCGGGGGGGGCGTCGGGGAGACCCAGTACTTC.

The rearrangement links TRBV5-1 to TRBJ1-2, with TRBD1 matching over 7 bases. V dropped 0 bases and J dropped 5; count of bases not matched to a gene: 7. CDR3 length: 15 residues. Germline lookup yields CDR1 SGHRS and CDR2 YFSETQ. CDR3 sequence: CASSLEGQPFYGYTF. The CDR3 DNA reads TGCGCCAGCAGCTTGGAGGGACAGCCATTTTATGGCTACACCTTC.

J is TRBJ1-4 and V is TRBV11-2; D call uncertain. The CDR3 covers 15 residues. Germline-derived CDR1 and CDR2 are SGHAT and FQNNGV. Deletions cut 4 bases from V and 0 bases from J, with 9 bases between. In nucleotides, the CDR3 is TGTGCCAGCAGCTGGGCGGGTTCAACTAATGAAAAACTGTTTTTT. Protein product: CASSWAGSTNEKLFF.

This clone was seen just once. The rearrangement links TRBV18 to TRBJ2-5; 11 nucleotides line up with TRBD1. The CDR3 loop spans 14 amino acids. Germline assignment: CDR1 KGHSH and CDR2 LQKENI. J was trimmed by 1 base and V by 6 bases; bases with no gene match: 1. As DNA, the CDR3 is TGTGCCAGCTCTGGGACAGGGGGCCAAGAGACCCAGTACTTC. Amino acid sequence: CASSGTGGQETQYF. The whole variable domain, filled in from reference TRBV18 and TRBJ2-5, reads NAGVMQNPRHLVRRRGQEARLRCSPMKGHSHVYWYRQLPEEGLKFMVYLQKENIIDESGMPKERFSAEFPKEGPSILRIQQVVRGDSAAYFCASSGTGGQETQYFGPGTRLLVL.

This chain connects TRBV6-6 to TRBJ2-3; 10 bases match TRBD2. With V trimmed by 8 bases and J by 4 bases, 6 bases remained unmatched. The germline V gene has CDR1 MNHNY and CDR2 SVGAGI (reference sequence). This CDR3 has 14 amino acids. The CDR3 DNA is TGTGCCAGCGGAGCGGGGGGGCTGGCAGATACGCAGTATTTT. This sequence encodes CASGAGGLADTQYF.

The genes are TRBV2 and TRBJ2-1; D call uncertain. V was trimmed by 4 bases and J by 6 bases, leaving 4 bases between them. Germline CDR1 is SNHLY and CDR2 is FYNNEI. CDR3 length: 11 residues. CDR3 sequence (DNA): TGTGCCAGCAGTGTTAGCAATGAGCAGTTCTTC. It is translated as CASSVSNEQFF.

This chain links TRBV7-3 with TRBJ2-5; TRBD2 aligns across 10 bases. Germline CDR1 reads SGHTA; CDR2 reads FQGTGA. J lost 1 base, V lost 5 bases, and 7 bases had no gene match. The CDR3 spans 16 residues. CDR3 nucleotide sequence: TGTGCCAGCAGCGTAGGAGTAGCGGGGGGCCAAGAGACCCAGTACTTC. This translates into CASSVGVAGGQETQYF.

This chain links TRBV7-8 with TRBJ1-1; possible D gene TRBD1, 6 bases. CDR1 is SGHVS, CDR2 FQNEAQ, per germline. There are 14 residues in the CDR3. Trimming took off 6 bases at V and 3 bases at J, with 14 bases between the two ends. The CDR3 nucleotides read TGTGCCAGCAGTCGTGGCCCAGGGGACACTGAAGCTTTCTTT. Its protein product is CASSRGPGDTEAFF. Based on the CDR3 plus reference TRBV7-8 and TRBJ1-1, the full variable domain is GAGVSQSPRYKVAKRGQDVALRCDPISGHVSLFWYQQALGQGPEFLTYFQNEAQLDKSGLPSDRFFAERPEGSVSTLKIQRTQQEDSAVYLCASSRGPGDTEAFFGQGTRLTVV.

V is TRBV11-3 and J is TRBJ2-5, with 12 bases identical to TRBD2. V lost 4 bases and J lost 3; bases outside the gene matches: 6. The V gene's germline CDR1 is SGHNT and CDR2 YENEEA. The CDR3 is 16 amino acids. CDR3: CASSSQGLAGKETQYF. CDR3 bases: TGTGCCAGCAGCTCACAAGGACTAGCGGGGAAAGAGACCCAGTACTTC.

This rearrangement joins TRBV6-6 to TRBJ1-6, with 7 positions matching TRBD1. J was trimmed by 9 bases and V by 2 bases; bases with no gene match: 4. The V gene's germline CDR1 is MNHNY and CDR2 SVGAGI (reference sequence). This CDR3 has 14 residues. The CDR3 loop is CASSYDRVGSPLHF. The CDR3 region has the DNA TGTGCCAGCAGTTACGACAGGGTGGGTTCACCCCTCCACTTT.

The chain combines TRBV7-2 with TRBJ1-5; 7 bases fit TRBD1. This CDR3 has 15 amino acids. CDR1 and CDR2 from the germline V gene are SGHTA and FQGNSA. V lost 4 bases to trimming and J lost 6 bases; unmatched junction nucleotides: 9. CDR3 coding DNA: TGTGCCAGCAGCTCCGGGACAGCCCGTGGTCAGCCCCAGCATTTT. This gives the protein CASSSGTARGQPQHF.

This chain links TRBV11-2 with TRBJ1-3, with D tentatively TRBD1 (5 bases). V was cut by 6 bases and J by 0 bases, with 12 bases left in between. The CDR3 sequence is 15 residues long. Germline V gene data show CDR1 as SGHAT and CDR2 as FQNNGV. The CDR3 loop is CASRLWGSSGNTIYF. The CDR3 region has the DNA TGTGCCAGCAGATTATGGGGCAGCTCTGGAAACACCATATATTTT. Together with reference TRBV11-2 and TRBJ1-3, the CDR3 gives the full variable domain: EAGVAQSPRYKIIEKRQSVAFWCNPISGHATLYWYQQILGQGPKLLIQFQNNGVVDDSQLPKDRFSAERLKGVDSTLKIQPAKLEDSAVYLCASRLWGSSGNTIYFGEGSWLTVV.

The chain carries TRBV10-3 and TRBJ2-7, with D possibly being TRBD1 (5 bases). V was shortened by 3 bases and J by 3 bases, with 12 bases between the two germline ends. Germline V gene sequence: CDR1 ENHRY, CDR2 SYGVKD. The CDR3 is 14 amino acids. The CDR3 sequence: CAISEAQANYEQYF. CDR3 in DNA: TGTGCCATCAGTGAAGCACAGGCGAACTACGAGCAGTACTTC.

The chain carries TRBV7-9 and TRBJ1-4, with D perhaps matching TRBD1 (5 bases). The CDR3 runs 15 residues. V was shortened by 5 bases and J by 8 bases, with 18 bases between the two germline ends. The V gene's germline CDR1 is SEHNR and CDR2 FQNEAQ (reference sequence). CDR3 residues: CASSPYRGNGEKLFF. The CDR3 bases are TGTGCCAGCAGCCCTTACCGGGGGAACGGGGAAAAACTGTTTTTT.

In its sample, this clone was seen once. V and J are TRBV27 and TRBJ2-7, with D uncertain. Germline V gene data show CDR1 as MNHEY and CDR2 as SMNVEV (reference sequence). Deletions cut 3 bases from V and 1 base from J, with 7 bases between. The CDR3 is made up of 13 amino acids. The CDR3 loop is CASSFISSYEQYF. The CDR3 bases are TGTGCCAGCAGTTTTATCAGTTCCTACGAGCAGTACTTC.

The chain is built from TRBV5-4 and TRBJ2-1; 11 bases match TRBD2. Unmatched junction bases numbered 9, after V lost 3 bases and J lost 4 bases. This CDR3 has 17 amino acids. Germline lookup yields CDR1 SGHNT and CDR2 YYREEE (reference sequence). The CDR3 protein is CASSSEASGGFYNEQFF. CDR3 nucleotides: TGTGCCAGCAGCTCCGAAGCTAGCGGGGGGTTTTACAATGAGCAGTTCTTC.

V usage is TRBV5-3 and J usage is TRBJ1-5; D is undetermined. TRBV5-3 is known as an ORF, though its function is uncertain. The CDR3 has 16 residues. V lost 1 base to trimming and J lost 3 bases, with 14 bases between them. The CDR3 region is CARSLLSGELNQPQHF. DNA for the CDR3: TGTGCCAGAAGCTTGCTTTCGGGAGAGCTCAATCAGCCCCAGCATTTT.

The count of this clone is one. The CDR3 is CASSPRDSINQPQHF. The CDR3 region has the DNA TGCGCCAGCAGCCCCCGCGATTCGATCAATCAGCCCCAGCATTTT. The rearrangement links TRBV4-1 to TRBJ1-5; D gene uncertain. The CDR3 covers 15 residues. The germline V gene encodes CDR1 MGHRA and CDR2 YSYEKL. V lost 4 bases to trimming and J lost 3 bases, with 13 bases between them.

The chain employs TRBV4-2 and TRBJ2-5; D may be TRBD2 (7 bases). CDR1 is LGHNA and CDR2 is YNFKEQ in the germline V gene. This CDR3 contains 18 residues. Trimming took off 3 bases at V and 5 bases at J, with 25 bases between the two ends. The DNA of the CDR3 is TGTGCCAGCAGCCAGTTACTTGGGGCTAGCGAGGGGGGGGAGACCCAGTACTTC. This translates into CASSQLLGASEGGETQYF.

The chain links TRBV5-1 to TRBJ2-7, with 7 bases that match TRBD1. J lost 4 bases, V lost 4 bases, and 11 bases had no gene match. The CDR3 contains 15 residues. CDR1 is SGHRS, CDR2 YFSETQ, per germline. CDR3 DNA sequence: TGCGCCAGCAGCACCGGACAGGCCCTCAGGTACGAGCAGTACTTC. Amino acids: CASSTGQALRYEQYF. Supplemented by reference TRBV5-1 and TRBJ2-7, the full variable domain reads KAGVTQTPRYLIKTRGQQVTLSCSPISGHRSVSWYQQTPGQGLQFLFEYFSETQRNKGNFPGRFSGRQFSNSRSEMNVSTLELGDSALYLCASSTGQALRYEQYFGPGTRLTVT.